This record looks at one T cell receptor beta chain sequence and its context. The antigen is undetermined. This CDR3 has 16 amino acids. V lost 1 base, J lost 2 bases, and 15 bases lay in between. In germline, CDR1 is SGHAT, CDR2 FQNNGV. The entry originates in a study of B cell selection in AIRE deficiency. Study-level results: Shared Treg sequences had shorter CDR3s, biased toward rearrangements with few non-templated insertions. AIRE-deficient Tconv and Treg repertoires matched healthy donors in TCRBV, CDR3 length, diversity. Only about a tenth of more than 3,000 shared Treg sequences were patient-specific; around 33% healthy-specific.

Conventional CD4 T cells were sorted as CD4+CD127+ cells. Control samples were from healthy, unrelated donors. Only in-frame clones appear in the TCRdb table, and some are missing; sequencing was by immunoSEQ multiplex PCR. Of some 24,000 clones listed, approximately 96% were seen once; the top ten hold roughly 0.2%. The sequencing sample was made of CD4+CD127+ conventional T cells sorted from PBMCs. The genes are TRBV11-2 and TRBJ2-7, with a possible D match to TRBD1 (5 bases). The source of this sequence is a human donor in good health. The CDR3 DNA is TGTGCCAGCAGCTTAGTGCCTGACAGACCTCCCTACGAGCAGTACTTC. Translation: CASSLVPDRPPYEQYF.